This T cell receptor beta chain was captured by sequencing in a study of blood T cell repertoires in COVID-19. Study in general: Nucleic acid was either cDNA or gDNA, and it came from T cells, B-cell-depleted T cells, or PBMCs.

CDR1 is MGHRA, CDR2 YSYEKL, per germline. V lost 4 bases and J lost 5; bases outside the gene matches: 16. The CDR3 totals 18 residues. As processed by the authors: By means of reference gene primer amplification, nucleated cell counts were estimated. Libraries were prepared by immunoSEQ multiplex PCR; TCRdb keeps only in-frame clonotypes and omits some of them. That table furnishes V, J and clone size, whereas the DNA furnished D and trimming. The table lists 110,000 to 150,000 clones, 84% of them singletons. The study recruited people aged about 18 to 89 years across about two dozen US areas. Participants in the exposed group had met a COVID-19 case in the 2 weeks before joining the study.

The chain employs TRBV4-1 and TRBJ2-7; 11 bases are a match to TRBD2. This clonotype was sampled from a woman under 30 who had been exposed to COVID-19. Sequenced: PBMCs or T cells enriched from blood (not recorded which). This chain's CDR3 is CASSLGSGRAGLVNEQYF. For the CDR3, the DNA is TGCGCCAGCAGCCTGGGTAGCGGGAGGGCCGGTTTGGTAAACGAGCAGTACTTC.